This T cell receptor beta chain was profiled in a study of T cell responses to AZD1222 COVID-19 vaccine. Germline V gene data show CDR1 as WSHSY and CDR2 as SAAADI. V was clipped by 1 base and J by 5 bases, with 14 bases between them. The CDR3 has 16 amino acids. TCRdb's copy holds only in-frame clones and misses some; the assay was immunoSEQ multiplex PCR. The repertoire holds over 100,000 clones, with just over 90% as singletons. The sequences come from peripheral blood, collected 28 days after the second AZD1222 dose. The sequence was collected from an adult who received the AZD1222 COVID-19 vaccine. The V call is TRBV10-2, the J call TRBJ2-2; no definite D call. CDR3 nucleotide sequence: TGCGCCAGCAGTGAGTGGGCAGCCACTGGGACCGGGGAGCTGTTTTTT. This gives the protein CASSEWAATGTGELFF.